This T cell receptor (beta chain) was recorded in a study of T cell responses to AZD1222 COVID-19 vaccine (dated by TCRdb to the early 2020s). Turning to the overall study: TCR sequencing was performed for some 250 trial participants, of whom about 200 were given two doses of AZD1222 and approximately 25 were given two doses of MenACWY control vaccine. Trial participants were enrolled into age subgroups of 18-55, 56-69 and 70-plus years, which contained about 160, 30 and 59 TCR-sequenced participants, respectively.

Overall study results and their limits: Because no day 14 peak-response samples were available, repertoires were characterized only after the peak T cell response. Conclusions about previously exposed vaccinees are limited because only a handful of AZD1222 recipients were SARS-CoV-2 seropositive at baseline. Reportedly, close to half of the unique spike-specific TCRs recognized epitopes lying outside the regions that are mutated in the B.1.351 and B.1.1.7 variants. In the small 56-69-year group, the increase in depth fell short of significance, most likely because of low power. Participants were mostly white British and included more females than males, and it was suggested by the authors that clonal diversity may have been underestimated. After two AZD1222 doses, both the breadth and the depth of spike-specific TCRs were significantly higher than at day 0 and than in MenACWY recipients. The vaccine-associated CD4 TCRs covered the entire spike protein, and the dominant responses fell in regions 160-218 and 743-854.

The CDR3 regions of human TCRbeta chains were subjected to immunosequencing. On the authors' methods: TCRs in the repertoires were compared against a reference library of SARS-CoV-2-specific TCRs that had been generated with the MIRA antigen-specificity platform. Breadth was defined as the fraction of unique TCRs that were SARS-CoV-2-associated, and depth was defined as the fraction of total T cells that were SARS-CoV-2-associated. Using the MIRA data, every spike-specific TCR was mapped to the spike region that the TCR reacted to and assigned to either a CD4 or a CD8 class. Log10-transformed breadth and depth values were compared by one-way ANOVA with Sidak's multiple comparisons tests. TCRdb retrieved this table from immuneACCESS and kept in-frame rearrangements only. Not all clones are present; in checked studies, unresolved V genes account for under half, and no reason is known for the remainder. V and J calls and clone size are those listed in that table; D and trimming were worked out from the DNA. Within this sample are about 190,000 clones, with around nine tenths of them counted one time only. The top ten clones comprise less than 4% of the sample.

This clone has a single count. Its antigen target is currently unknown. No base quality values were provided; no much bigger clone lies one nucleotide off. According to the study, the label for this sample's time point signals: about 28 days (+/-7) after the second vaccine dose. The meaning of the sample's treatment or condition label: meningococcal conjugate vaccine given as trial control. Samples from vaccinated people were obtained from the UK trials COV001 and COV002, which included a single-blind randomized controlled phase 2/3 trial of AZD1222 (ChAdOx1 nCoV-19) in healthy adults. Trial participant PBMC samples were collected at day 0 and day 28 after the second dose for TCRbeta chain sequencing. The sequence was obtained from an adult who received the MenACWY meningococcal vaccine as a control. The material sequenced was peripheral blood, taken 28 days after the second dose of the MenACWY control vaccine.

The DNA sequence reads TGTGCCAGCAGCTTCGGCGTAAGCTCCTACAATGAGCAGTTCTTC. The resulting protein is CASSFGVSSYNEQFF. The chain is assembled from TRBV5-8 and TRBJ2-1; no D segment can be confidently identified. Sequences SGHTS (CDR1) and YDEGEE (CDR2) are obtained from the germline V gene. The CDR3, from cysteine to phenylalanine, totals 15 residues. The only DNA kept is the CDR3, 45 bases in frame from the first base. At the junction V is shortened by 2 bases and J by 0 bases, with 9 bases in between.